Listed here is a single T cell receptor beta chain. Its matching antigen is unknown. The sample belongs to a study of cytomegalovirus exposure and HLA in healthy donors. There are 16 residues in the CDR3. Trimming stripped 0 bases from V and 4 bases from J, with 13 bases between. CDR1 and CDR2 from the germline V gene are SGHTA and FQGNSA. The method was immunoSEQ multiplex PCR; TCRdb's version includes in-frame clones alone and lacks a portion of them. The profile shows tens of thousands of clones, approximately 90% of them singletons. General study findings and limits: Investigators reported about 160 TCR beta chains as tied to cytomegalovirus.

The sequenced sample was PBMCs. This sequence was found in a man younger than 40 in good health and CMV-seronegative. The V gene is TRBV7-2, the J gene TRBJ2-1, with D possibly TRBD1 on 5 matching bases. As DNA, the CDR3 is TGTGCCAGCAGCTTAGCGCACAGGTTAGAATACAATGAGCAGTTCTTC. Translating it yields CASSLAHRLEYNEQFF. The whole variable domain, filled in from reference TRBV7-2 and TRBJ2-1, reads GAGVSQSPSNKVTEKGKDVELRCDPISGHTALYWYRQSLGQGLEFLIYFQGNSAPDKSGLPSDRFSAERTGGSVSTLTIQRTQQEDSAVYLCASSLAHRLEYNEQFFGPGTRLTVL.